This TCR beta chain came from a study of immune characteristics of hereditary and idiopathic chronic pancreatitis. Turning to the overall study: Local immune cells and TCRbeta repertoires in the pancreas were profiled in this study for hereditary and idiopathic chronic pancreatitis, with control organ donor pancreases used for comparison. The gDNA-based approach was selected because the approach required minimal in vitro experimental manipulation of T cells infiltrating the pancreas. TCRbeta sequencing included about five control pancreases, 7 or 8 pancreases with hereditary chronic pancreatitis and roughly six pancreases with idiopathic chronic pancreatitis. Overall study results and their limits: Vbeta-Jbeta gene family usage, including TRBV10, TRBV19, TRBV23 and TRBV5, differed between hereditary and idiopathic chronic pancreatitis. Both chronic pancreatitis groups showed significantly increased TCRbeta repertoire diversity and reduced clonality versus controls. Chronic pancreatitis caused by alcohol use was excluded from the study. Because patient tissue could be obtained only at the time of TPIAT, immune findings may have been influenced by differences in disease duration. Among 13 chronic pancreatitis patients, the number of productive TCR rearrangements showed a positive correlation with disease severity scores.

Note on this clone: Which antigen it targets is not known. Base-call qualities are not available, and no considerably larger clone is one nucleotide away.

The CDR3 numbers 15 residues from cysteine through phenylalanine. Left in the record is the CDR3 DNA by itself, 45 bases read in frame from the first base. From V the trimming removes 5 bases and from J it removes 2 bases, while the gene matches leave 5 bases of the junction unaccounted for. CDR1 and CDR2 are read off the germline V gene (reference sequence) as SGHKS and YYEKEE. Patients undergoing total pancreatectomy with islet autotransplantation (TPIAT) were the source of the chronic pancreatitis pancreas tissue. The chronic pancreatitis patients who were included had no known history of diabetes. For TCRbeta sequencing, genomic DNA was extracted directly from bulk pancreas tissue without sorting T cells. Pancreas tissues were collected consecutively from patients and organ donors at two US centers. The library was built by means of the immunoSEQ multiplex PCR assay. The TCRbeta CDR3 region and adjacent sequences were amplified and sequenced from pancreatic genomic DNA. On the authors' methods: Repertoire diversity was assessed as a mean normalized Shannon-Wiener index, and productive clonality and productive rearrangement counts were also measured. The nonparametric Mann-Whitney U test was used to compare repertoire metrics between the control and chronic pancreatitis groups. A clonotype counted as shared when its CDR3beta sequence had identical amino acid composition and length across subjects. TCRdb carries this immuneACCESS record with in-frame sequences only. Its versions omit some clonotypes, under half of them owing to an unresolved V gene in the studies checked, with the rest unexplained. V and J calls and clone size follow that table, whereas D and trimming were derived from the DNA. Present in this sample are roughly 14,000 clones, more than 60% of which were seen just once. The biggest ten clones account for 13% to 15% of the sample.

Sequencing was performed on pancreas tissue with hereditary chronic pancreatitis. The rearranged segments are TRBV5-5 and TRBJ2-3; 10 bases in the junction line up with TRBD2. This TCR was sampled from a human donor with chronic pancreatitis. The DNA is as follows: TGTGCCAGCAGTTTTCTAGCGGGGGCCACAGATACGCAGTATTTT. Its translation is CASSFLAGATDTQYF.